This paragraph reports one TCR beta chain. This clone is a singleton in its sample. Its antigen target is currently unknown. No base qualities exist here, and no much larger clone lies one base off it. This specimen belongs to a study of early stage breast cancer tumors (dated by TCRdb to between 2016 and 2019). Background on the whole study: Of the approximately 15 invasive breast tumors, approximately 11 were found to be estrogen receptor-positive, progesterone receptor-positive and HER2-negative. The average read coverage per sample was around 9.1-fold. Across all samples, 2,500,000 or so templates representing roughly 1 million unique clonotypes were detected. About 65% of the 12 ER+/PR+/HER2- tumors were invasive ductal carcinomas, while the other four were invasive lobular carcinomas. The study at large found these results: Enriched TCRB sequences shared across patients were mostly commonly generated sequences, unlikely to play an important role in the tumor microenvironment. Compared with adjacent normal breast tissue, tumors had higher clonality and roughly 2.4-fold greater T cell density. Bulk genomic DNA sequencing of unsorted cells missed chain pairing and functional markers such as CD4, CD8 and FOXP3. Repertoires from blood and normal breast were more alike than repertoires from blood and tumor, and in 14 of 16 patients, comparing each tissue with blood separated tumor from normal. Analysis by tumor subtype was prevented by the small cohort size.

Per the germline V gene, SNHLY is the CDR1 and FYNNEI is the CDR2. Its CDR3 holds 14 amino acids, cysteine through phenylalanine. Only the CDR3 part of the read is kept: 42 bases, read in frame from the first base. The germline ends are 12 bases apart after V is trimmed by 9 bases and J by 0 bases. The study profiled bulk TCR beta-chain repertoires in matched peripheral blood, tumor and adjacent normal breast tissue taken from approximately 16 patients with early-stage breast cancer. Before surgery, about 5-11 mL of whole blood was collected into EDTA tubes and then processed within 2 hours. Peripheral blood mononuclear cells were isolated by Ficoll-Paque centrifugation in SepMate-50 tubes. PBMCs were cryopreserved in roughly 90% FBS with roughly 10% DMSO in aliquots of 2 to 4 million cells and stored in liquid nitrogen. The Qiagen AllPrep DNA/RNA Mini kit was used for genomic DNA extraction. Every sample was amplified as two independent genomic DNA replicates, using around 0.46 ug for blood and roughly 1.6 ug for tumor or normal breast. Following the manufacturer's instructions, the ImmunoSeq Intro kit was used to carry out TCRB sequencing on genomic DNA. For absolute quantification, the roughly 34-cycle multiplex PCR included proprietary primers along with spike-in control sequences. Single-end 150-bp reads were used to sequence an 87-bp fragment spanning the CDR3 plus the flanking V and J genes. Seven samples, each with two replicates, were multiplexed per lane of an Illumina MiSeq using version 3.0 chemistry. The authors' pipeline ran thus. The vendor's proprietary pipeline processed the raw data and merged both replicates into a single result for each sample. A clonotype was defined as productive rearrangements that share the same V-gene family, CDR3 amino acid sequence and J-gene segment. Clonality was computed as 1 minus the normalized Shannon entropy (Pielou evenness) of TCRB abundances. To estimate T cell density, the total number of templates was divided by the number of input cells, which was inferred from the amount of DNA input. Recon was used with default parameters to estimate total repertoire diversity and clonality. Tumor-enriched clonotypes were defined as having over 0.1% abundance in tumor and at least 32-fold higher abundance than in normal breast. The clones in this table, taken by TCRdb from immuneACCESS, are in-frame only. Not every clone is retained; where verified, under half of the shortfall comes from an unresolved V gene, and the cause of the rest is unknown. The DNA was the basis for D and trimming; V, J and clone size are from that table. The sample contains nearly 70,000 clones, around 80% of them found a single time. In total, the top ten clones hold around 5% of the sample.

The sequence came from a person aged 40-50 years with breast cancer. The sequence links TRBV2 to TRBJ1-5; no confident D gene assignment can be made. Specimen: blood. This receptor has the CDR3 CASDDGNSNQPQHF. The DNA sequence is TGTGCCAGTGATGACGGCAATAGCAATCAGCCCCAGCATTTT.